The next 19 T cell receptor beta chains were all read from a single sample in a study of T cells in Graves' hyperthyroidism and ophthalmopathy. Amplified TCR beta CDR3 regions derived from RNA transcripts. With the HTBI primer set, the TCR CDR3 went through a first round of RT-PCR. MiXCR, applied by TCRdb to the multiplex PCR reads, yields one record per CDR3 protein. The sample comprises about 360,000 distinct CDR3 sequences, less than 15% of which are singletons, and 9% to 9.5% rests with the top ten. The sample consisted of blood. The receptors were sampled from a woman younger than 35 with Graves' hyperthyroidism.

There are many counts of this clonotype. This chain joins TRBV27 and TRBJ1-2; TRBD1 matches 9 bases. This CDR3 region has 13 residues. Germline loops: CDR1 MNHEY, CDR2 SMNVEV (reference sequence). V lost 5 bases and J lost 10; bases outside the gene matches: 8. CDR3 in amino acids: CASSKWDRVDYTF. For the CDR3, the DNA is TGTGCCAGCAGTAAATGGGACAGGGTGGACTACACCTTC.

This clonotype was recorded at least ten times. This chain connects TRBV6-1 to TRBJ1-1; tentative D call: TRBD1 (5 bases). The CDR3 sequence is 10 residues long. Trimming shortened V by 6 bases and J by 9 bases, and 8 bases separated the two germline ends. CDR1 MNHNS and CDR2 SASEGT come from the germline V gene. CDR3 sequence reads: CASREGKAFF. The CDR3 nucleotides read TGTGCCAGCAGGGAGGGGAAAGCTTTCTTT.

This clonotype was seen at least ten times. This CDR3 is CASSRRLAEPYEQYF. The DNA of the CDR3 is TGTGCCAGCAGCAGGAGACTAGCGGAACCCTACGAGCAGTACTTC. The rearrangement uses TRBV7-2 and TRBJ2-7; 9 bases are a match to TRBD2. This CDR3 contains 15 residues. With V trimmed by 5 bases and J by 2 bases, 7 bases remained unmatched. Per the germline V gene, CDR1 is SGHTA and CDR2 is FQGNSA.

The chain uses TRBV27 and TRBJ1-1; no definite D call. CDR1 MNHEY and CDR2 SMNVEV come from the germline V gene (reference sequence). V lost 3 bases, J lost 2 bases, and 7 bases lay in between. The CDR3 is 13 residues long. The CDR3 is CASSFAFNTEAFF. Here the CDR3 DNA reads TGTGCCAGCAGTTTTGCATTCAACACTGAAGCTTTCTTT.

To note about this clonotype: A much larger clone lies one base from this, so it may be a read error. This chain joins TRBV5-5 and TRBJ2-1; 11 nucleotides match TRBD1. CDR3 size: 16 residues. Germline loops: CDR1 SGHKS, CDR2 YYEKEE (reference sequence). CDR3 residues: CAGSPPPGQGVREQFF. CDR3 coding DNA: TGTGCCGGCAGCCCCCCCCCGGGACAGGGGGTTCGTGAGCAGTTCTTC.

The CDR3 sequence: CASSLLGQGDGYTF. CDR3 sequence (DNA): TGTGCCAGCAGCCTCCTGGGACAGGGCGATGGCTACACCTTC. The chain carries TRBV11-3 and TRBJ1-2; 9 nucleotides agree with TRBD1. Trimming removed 5 bases from V and 6 bases from J; junction bases left unmatched: 7. Germline CDR1 reads SGHNT; CDR2 reads YENEEA. The CDR3 is made up of 14 amino acids.

This clonotype showed up many times. V gene TRBV7-2 combines with J gene TRBJ2-7; TRBD2 matches at 7 bases. The CDR3 runs to 15 residues. J was trimmed by 1 base and V by 5 bases; bases with no gene match: 8. Germline V lookup: CDR1 SGHTA, CDR2 FQGNSA. CDR3 sequence (DNA): TGTGCCAGCAGCCTCCTAGCGGAGAGGTCCTACGAGCAGTACTTC. The encoded protein is CASSLLAERSYEQYF.

This clonotype showed up many times. This chain joins TRBV27 and TRBJ1-2; no clear D gene. V was pared by 1 base and J by 3 bases, with 6 bases between. Germline V lookup: CDR1 MNHEY, CDR2 SMNVEV (reference sequence). This CDR3 spans 13 amino acids. CDR3 bases: TGTGCCAGCAGTTTATTCAGGCACTATGGCTACACCTTC. Residues: CASSLFRHYGYTF.

Many counts were recorded for this clonotype. The chain recombines TRBV2 with TRBJ2-6; D possibly corresponds to TRBD1 (6 bases). Germline V CDR1 and CDR2: SNHLY, FYNNEI. Trimming shortened V by 11 bases and J by 2 bases, and 16 bases separated the two germline ends. The length of the CDR3 is 15 residues. The CDR3 DNA follows: TGTGCCGGACAAGCCCAGGGGACTGGGGCCAACGTCCTGACTTTC. It specifies CAGQAQGTGANVLTF.

This clonotype was counted at least ten times. The V gene is TRBV6-1, the J gene TRBJ1-6; D is uncertain. The CDR3 is made up of 17 amino acids. The germline V gene encodes CDR1 MNHNS and CDR2 SASEGT. The V and J ends lost 0 bases and 0 bases respectively, with 9 bases between them. CDR3 bases: TGTGCCAGCAGTGAAGCGCTCATAATCTCCTATAATTCACCCCTCCACTTT. The encoded protein is CASSEALIISYNSPLHF.

This clonotype was detected ten times or more. This sequence joins TRBV5-1 and TRBJ1-1; a weak D match, TRBD1 (6 bases). The V gene's germline CDR1 is SGHRS and CDR2 YFSETQ. This CDR3 has 15 amino acids. The V and J ends lost 0 bases and 4 bases respectively, with 13 bases between them. The CDR3 sequence is CASSLAFGGGTEAFF. Here the CDR3 DNA reads TGCGCCAGCAGCTTGGCCTTCGGAGGGGGCACTGAAGCTTTCTTT. Full variable domain (rest looked up from reference TRBV5-1 and TRBJ1-1): KAGVTQTPRYLIKTRGQQVTLSCSPISGHRSVSWYQQTPGQGLQFLFEYFSETQRNKGNFPGRFSGRQFSNSRSEMNVSTLELGDSALYLCASSLAFGGGTEAFFGQGTRLTVV.

This chain joins TRBV7-9 and TRBJ2-5, with D possibly called TRBD1 or TRBD2 (5 bases each). The germline V and J ends were trimmed by 1 base and 3 bases, with 12 bases remaining between them. Per germline, CDR1 SEHNR and CDR2 FQNEAQ (reference sequence). The CDR3 runs to 15 residues. The DNA of the CDR3 is TGTGCCAGCAGCTTAGGTTCGGGGCGTGAAGAGACCCAGTACTTC. This encodes CASSLGSGREETQYF. Combining the CDR3 with reference TRBV7-9 and TRBJ2-5 gives the whole variable domain DTGVSQNPRHKITKRGQNVTFRCDPISEHNRLYWYRQTLGQGPEFLTYFQNEAQLEKSRLLSDRFSAERPKGSFSTLEIQRTEQGDSAMYLCASSLGSGREETQYFGPGTRLLVL.

This clonotype was recorded once. The chain recombines TRBV12-3 or TRBV12-4 with TRBJ2-5, with 13 bases that match TRBD2. With 5 bases clipped from V and 5 bases from J, the junction kept 8 bases outside the gene matches. The CDR3 extends over 16 amino acids. CDR3 sequence reads: CASSRTSGGAFETQYF. The CDR3 region has the DNA TGTGCCAGCAGTCGAACTAGCGGGGGGGCCTTTGAGACCCAGTACTTC.

At least ten counts were recorded for this clonotype. This chain links TRBV12-3 or TRBV12-4 with TRBJ1-2, with TRBD1 matching 7 bases. CDR3 length: 14 residues. J lost 2 bases, V lost 5 bases, and 5 bases had no gene match. The DNA of the CDR3 is TGTGCCAGCAGTGACAGGGATTTAAACTATGGCTACACCTTC. It translates to CASSDRDLNYGYTF.

In this sample, this clonotype turned up many times. V usage is TRBV7-3 and J usage is TRBJ2-5; D unclear. The CDR3 sequence is 13 residues long. The germline V gene has CDR1 SGHTA and CDR2 FQGTGA. V was pared by 5 bases and J by 4 bases, with 11 bases between. The CDR3 region is CASSVEPRETQYF. CDR3 nucleotides: TGTGCCAGCAGCGTGGAGCCGAGAGAGACCCAGTACTTC.

The table lists this clonotype with a count of one. The V call is TRBV7-9, the J call TRBJ2-7; no clear D gene. This CDR3 region has 12 residues. Germline loops: CDR1 SEHNR, CDR2 FQNEAQ (reference sequence). Trimming stripped 2 bases from V and 6 bases from J, with 8 bases between. This chain's CDR3 is CASSLRSFEQYF. Here the CDR3 DNA reads TGTGCCAGCAGCTTAAGATCGTTCGAGCAGTACTTC. The full variable domain, in which reference TRBV7-9 and TRBJ2-7 provide the parts outside the CDR3, is DTGVSQNPRHKITKRGQNVTFRCDPISEHNRLYWYRQTLGQGPEFLTYFQNEAQLEKSRLLSDRFSAERPKGSFSTLEIQRTEQGDSAMYLCASSLRSFEQYFGPGTRLTVT.

The rearrangement uses TRBV5-4 and TRBJ2-2, with D unclear. V lost 4 bases and J 7 bases, leaving 20 bases between the germline ends. The V gene's germline CDR1 is SGHNT and CDR2 YYREEE (reference sequence). CDR3 length equals 16 residues. The CDR3 is CASSAEVGVGFGELFF. The CDR3, as DNA: TGTGCCAGCAGCGCCGAAGTTGGGGTCGGATTCGGGGAGCTGTTTTTT.

This clonotype was seen repeatedly, ten times or more. This chain joins TRBV29-1 and TRBJ2-1; D unclear. The ends were cut back, 7 bases at V and 5 bases at J, with 15 bases in the middle. The germline V gene has CDR1 SQVTM and CDR2 ANQGSEA. CDR3 length: 13 residues. The DNA of the CDR3 is TGCAGCGCCAGGAGATCTGGGGACAATGAGCAGTTCTTC. Protein: CSARRSGDNEQFF.

The sample holds many counts of this clonotype. The chain uses TRBV6-2 or TRBV6-3 and TRBJ1-6; possible D gene TRBD1, 5 bases. The length of the CDR3 is 18 residues. CDR1 is MNHEY and CDR2 is SVGEGT in the germline V gene. Deletions cut 0 bases from V and 0 bases from J, with 12 bases between. This CDR3 is CASSYSGAGHSYNSPLHF. The CDR3 DNA reads as TGTGCCAGCAGTTACTCCGGGGCCGGCCACTCCTATAATTCACCCCTCCACTTT.